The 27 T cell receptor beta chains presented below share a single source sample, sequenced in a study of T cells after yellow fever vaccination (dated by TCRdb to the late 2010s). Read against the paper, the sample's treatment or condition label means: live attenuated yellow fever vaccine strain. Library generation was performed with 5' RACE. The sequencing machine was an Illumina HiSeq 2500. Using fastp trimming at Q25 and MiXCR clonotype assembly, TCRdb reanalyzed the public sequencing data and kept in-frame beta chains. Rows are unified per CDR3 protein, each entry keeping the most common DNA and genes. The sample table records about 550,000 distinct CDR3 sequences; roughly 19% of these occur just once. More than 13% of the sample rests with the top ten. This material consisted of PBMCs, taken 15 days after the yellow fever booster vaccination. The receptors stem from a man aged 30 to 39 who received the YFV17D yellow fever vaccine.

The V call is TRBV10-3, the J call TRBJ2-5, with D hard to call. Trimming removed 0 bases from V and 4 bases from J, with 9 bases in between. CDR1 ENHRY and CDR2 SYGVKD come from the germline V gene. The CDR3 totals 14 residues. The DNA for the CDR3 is TGTGCCATCAGTGAGTCAGGCACCAGAGAGACCCAGTACTTC. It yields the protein CAISESGTRETQYF.

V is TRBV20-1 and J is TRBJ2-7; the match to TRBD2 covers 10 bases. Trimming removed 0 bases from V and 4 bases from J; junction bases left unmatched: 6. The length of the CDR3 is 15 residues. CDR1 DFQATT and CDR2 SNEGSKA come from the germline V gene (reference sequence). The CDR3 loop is CSARDLNSGRYEQYF. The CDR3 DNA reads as TGCAGTGCTAGAGATCTAAATAGCGGGAGGTACGAGCAGTACTTC.

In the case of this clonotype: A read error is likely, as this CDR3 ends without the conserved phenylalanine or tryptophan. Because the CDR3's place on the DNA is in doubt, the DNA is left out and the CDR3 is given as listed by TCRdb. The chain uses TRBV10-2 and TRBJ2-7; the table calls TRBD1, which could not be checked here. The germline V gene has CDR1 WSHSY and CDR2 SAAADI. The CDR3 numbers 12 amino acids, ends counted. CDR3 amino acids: CASAPGPDSPLL.

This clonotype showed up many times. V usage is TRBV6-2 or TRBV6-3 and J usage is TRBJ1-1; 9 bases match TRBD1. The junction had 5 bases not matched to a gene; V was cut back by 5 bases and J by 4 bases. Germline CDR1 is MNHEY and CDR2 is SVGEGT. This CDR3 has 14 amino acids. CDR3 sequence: CASSLQGASTEAFF. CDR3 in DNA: TGTGCCAGCAGTCTACAGGGGGCGAGCACTGAAGCTTTCTTT.

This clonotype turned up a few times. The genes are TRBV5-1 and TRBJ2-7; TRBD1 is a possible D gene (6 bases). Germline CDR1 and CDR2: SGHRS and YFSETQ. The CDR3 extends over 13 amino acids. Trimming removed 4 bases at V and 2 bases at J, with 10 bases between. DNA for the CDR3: TGCGCCAGCAGCACGGACAGCCCCTACGAGCAGTACTTC. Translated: CASSTDSPYEQYF.

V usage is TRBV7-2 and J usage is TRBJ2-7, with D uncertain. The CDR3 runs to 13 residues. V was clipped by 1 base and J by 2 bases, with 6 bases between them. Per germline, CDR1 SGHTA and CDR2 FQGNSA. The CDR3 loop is CASSLGNTYEQYF. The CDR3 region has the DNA TGTGCCAGCAGCTTAGGAAATACCTACGAGCAGTACTTC.

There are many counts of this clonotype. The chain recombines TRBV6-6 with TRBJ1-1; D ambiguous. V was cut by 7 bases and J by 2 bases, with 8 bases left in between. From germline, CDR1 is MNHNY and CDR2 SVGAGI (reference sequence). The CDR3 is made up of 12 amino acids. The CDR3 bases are TGTGCCAGCAAGCCAGCCAACACTGAAGCTTTCTTT. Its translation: CASKPANTEAFF.

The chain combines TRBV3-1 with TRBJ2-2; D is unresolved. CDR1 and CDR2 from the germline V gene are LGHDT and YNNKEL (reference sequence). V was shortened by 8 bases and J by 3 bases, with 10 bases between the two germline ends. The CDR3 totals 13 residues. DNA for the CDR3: TGTGCCAGCGTGGGGTCTTACACCGGGGAGCTGTTTTTT. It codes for CASVGSYTGELFF.

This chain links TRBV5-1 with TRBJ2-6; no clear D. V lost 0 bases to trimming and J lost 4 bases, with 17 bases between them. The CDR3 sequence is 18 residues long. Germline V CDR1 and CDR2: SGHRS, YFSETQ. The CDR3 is CASSLEAVGSLGANVLTF. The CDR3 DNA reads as TGCGCCAGCAGCTTGGAGGCAGTAGGGTCTTTGGGGGCCAACGTCCTGACTTTC.

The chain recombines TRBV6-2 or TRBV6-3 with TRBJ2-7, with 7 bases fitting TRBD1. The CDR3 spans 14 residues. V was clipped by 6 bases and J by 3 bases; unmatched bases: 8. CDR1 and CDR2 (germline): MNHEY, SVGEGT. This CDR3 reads CASRKTGTIYEQYF. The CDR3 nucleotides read TGTGCCAGCAGAAAGACAGGGACCATCTACGAGCAGTACTTC.

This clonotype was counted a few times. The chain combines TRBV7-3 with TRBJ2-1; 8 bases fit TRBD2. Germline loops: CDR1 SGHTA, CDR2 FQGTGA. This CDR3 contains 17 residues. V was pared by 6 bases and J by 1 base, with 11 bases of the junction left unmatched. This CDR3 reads CASRKNPGLDSYNEQFF. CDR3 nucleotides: TGTGCCAGCAGAAAAAATCCGGGACTAGATTCCTACAATGAGCAGTTCTTC.

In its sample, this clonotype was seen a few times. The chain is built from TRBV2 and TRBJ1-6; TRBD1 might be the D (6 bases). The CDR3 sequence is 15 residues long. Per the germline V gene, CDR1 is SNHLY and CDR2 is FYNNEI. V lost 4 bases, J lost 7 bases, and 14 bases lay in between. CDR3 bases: TGTGCCAGCAGTGCAACAGGGCTTAGCAATTCACCCCTCCACTTT. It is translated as CASSATGLSNSPLHF.

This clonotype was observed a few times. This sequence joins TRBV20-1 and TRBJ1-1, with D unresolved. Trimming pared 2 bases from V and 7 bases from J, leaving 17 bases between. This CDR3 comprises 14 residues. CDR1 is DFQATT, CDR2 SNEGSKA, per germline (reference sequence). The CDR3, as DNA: TGCAGTGCTAGACTGCGAGCGTTTTTCGGTGAAGCTTTCTTT. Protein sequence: CSARLRAFFGEAFF.

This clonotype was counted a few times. The CDR3 DNA reads TGCAGTGCTAGACCAGGGACCTACACCGGGGAGCTGTTTTTT. Translated: CSARPGTYTGELFF. The rearrangement uses TRBV20-1 and TRBJ2-2, with D tentatively TRBD1 or TRBD2 (5 bases each). V lost 2 bases to trimming and J lost 3 bases, with 10 bases between them. The CDR3 extends over 14 amino acids. CDR1 DFQATT and CDR2 SNEGSKA come from the germline V gene (reference sequence).

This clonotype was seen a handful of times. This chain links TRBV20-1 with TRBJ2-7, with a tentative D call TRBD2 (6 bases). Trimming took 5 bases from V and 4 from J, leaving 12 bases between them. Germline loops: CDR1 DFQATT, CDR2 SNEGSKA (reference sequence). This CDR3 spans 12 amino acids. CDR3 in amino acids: CSAGTDPYEQYF. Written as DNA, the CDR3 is TGCAGTGCTGGGACTGACCCTTACGAGCAGTACTTC.

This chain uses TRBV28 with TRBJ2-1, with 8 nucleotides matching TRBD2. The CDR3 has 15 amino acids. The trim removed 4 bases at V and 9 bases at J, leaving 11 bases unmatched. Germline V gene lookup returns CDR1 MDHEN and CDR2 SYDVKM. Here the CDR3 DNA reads TGTGCCAGCAGTTCTCCAGCGGGAGACCTCGGTGAGCAGTTCTTC. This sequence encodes CASSSPAGDLGEQFF.

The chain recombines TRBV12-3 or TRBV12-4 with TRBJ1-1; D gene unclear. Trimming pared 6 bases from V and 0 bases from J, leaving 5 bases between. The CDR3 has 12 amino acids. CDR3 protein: CASRPMNTEAFF. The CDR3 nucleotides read TGTGCCAGCAGACCAATGAACACTGAAGCTTTCTTT.

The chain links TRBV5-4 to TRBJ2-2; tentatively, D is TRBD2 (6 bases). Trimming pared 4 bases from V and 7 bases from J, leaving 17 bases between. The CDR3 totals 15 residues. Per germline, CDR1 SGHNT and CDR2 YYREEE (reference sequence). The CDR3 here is CASSLGTATIGELFF. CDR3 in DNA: TGTGCCAGCAGCCTGGGGACTGCTACCATCGGGGAGCTGTTTTTT.

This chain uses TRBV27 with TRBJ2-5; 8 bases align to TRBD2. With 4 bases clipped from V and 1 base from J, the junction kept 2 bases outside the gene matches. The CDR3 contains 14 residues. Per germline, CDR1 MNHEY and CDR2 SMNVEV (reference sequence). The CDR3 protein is CASSSLAGQETQYF. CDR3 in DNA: TGTGCCAGCAGTTCGCTAGCGGGCCAAGAGACCCAGTACTTC.

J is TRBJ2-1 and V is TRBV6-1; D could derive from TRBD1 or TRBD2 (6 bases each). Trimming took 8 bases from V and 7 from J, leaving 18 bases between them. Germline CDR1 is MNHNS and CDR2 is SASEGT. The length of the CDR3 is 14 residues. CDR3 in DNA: TGTGCCAGCTGGGGAAGGGGGGATGGAAATGAGCAGTTCTTC. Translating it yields CASWGRGDGNEQFF.

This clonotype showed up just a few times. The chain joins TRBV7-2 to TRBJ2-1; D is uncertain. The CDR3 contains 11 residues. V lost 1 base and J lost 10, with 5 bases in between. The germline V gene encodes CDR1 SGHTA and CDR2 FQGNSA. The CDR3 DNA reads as TGTGCCAGCAGCTTAGTTGTGGAGCAGTTCTTC. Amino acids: CASSLVVEQFF.

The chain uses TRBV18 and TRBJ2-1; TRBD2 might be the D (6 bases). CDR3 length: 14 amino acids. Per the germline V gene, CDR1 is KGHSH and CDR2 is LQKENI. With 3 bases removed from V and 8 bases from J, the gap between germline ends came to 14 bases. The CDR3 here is CASSPQQEGHEQFF. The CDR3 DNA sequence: TGTGCCAGCTCACCTCAGCAGGAGGGCCATGAGCAGTTCTTC.

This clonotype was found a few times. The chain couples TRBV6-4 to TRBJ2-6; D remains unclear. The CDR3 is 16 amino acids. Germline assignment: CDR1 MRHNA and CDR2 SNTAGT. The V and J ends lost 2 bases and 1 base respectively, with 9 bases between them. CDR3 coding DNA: TGTGCCAGCAGTGACAAAGCAGGATCTGGGGCCAACGTCCTGACTTTC. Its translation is CASSDKAGSGANVLTF.

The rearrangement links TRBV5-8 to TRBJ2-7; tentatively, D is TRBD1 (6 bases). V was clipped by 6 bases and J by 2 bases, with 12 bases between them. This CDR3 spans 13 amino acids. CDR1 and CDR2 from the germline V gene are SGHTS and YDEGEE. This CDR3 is CASTSRGTYEQYF. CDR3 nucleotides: TGTGCCAGCACTTCCAGGGGAACCTACGAGCAGTACTTC.

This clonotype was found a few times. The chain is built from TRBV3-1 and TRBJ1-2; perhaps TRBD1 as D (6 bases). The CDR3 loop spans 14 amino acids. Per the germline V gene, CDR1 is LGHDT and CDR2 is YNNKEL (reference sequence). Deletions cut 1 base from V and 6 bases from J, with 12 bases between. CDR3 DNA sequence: TGTGCCAGCAGCCAAGCTGAACAGGGACATGGCTACACCTTC. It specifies CASSQAEQGHGYTF.

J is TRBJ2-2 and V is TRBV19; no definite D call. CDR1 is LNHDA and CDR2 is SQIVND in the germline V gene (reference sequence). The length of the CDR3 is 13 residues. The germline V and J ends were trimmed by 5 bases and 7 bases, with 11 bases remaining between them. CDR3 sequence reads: CASSPVLRGELFF. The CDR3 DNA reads TGTGCCAGTAGTCCCGTGTTGCGCGGGGAGCTGTTTTTT. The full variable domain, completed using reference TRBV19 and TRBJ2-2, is DGGITQSPKYLFRKEGQNVTLSCEQNLNHDAMYWYRQDPGQGLRLIYYSQIVNDFQKGDIAEGYSVSREKKESFPLTVTSAQKNPTAFYLCASSPVLRGELFFGEGSRLTVL.

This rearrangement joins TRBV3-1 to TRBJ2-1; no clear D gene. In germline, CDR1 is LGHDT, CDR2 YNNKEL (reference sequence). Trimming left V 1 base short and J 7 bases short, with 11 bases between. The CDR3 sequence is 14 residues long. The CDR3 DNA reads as TGTGCCAGCAGCCAAGGGACCCTAAGGAATGAGCAGTTCTTC. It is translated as CASSQGTLRNEQFF.